This T cell receptor (beta chain) is drawn from a study of preoperative IRX-2 immunotherapy in early breast cancer. Noted treatment: preoperative locoregional IRX-2 cytokine immunotherapy. This phase Ib study tested locoregional IRX-2 cytokine immunotherapy given before surgery. Germline-derived CDR1 and CDR2 are MNHGY and SAAAGT. The CDR3 contains 17 residues. As for this clone: One end of the junction does not line up with germline, which may come from a read error.

Generated by immunoSEQ multiplex PCR, the TCRdb table keeps only in-frame clones and is missing some. The table shows around 5,600 clones, with roughly 67% occurring only once. This sequence was found in a human donor with breast cancer. Here the sequenced sample was tumor tissue, taken before IRX-2 immunotherapy. V and J are TRBV6-8 and TRBJ2-1, with 12 nucleotides matching TRBD2. CDR3 amino acids: CAISGGLAGGPAHEQFF. CDR3 DNA sequence: TGTGCCATCAGTGGGGGGCTAGCGGGAGGGCCGGCCCATGAGCAGTTCTTC.